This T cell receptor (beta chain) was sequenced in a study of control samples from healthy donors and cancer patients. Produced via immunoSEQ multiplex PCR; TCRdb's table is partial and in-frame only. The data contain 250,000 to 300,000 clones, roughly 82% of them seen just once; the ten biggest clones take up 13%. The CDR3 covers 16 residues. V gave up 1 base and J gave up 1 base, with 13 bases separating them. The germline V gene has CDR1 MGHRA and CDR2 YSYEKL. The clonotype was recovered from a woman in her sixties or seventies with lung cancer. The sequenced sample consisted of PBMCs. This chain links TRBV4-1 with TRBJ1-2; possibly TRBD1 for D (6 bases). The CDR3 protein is CASSQVGAEDNYGYTF. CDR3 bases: TGCGCCAGCAGCCAAGTGGGGGCGGAAGATAACTATGGCTACACCTTC.